The rows below give T cell receptor beta chains drawn from one sample of a study of molecular identifiers for immune sequencing clone quantification. TCRdb recomputed calls from the PCR reads with MiXCR, one row per CDR3 protein. The sample includes some 100,000 distinct CDR3 sequences, 36% seen only once; the top ten take 4% to 5%. The specimen was naive CD8+ T cells from blood, with Jurkat cell RNA spiked in. Receptor source: a human donor in good health. Some libraries in this study had Jurkat cell RNA spiked in. Each CDR3 is given with its conserved first and last residue. Fields, in order: clone size, D gene, J gene, V gene, CDR3 length, CDR3 protein, CDR3 DNA. D genes are given only for firm matches. Size values are once, few and many counts, or a class for expanded clones, and some rows have none.

- | TRBD1 | TRBJ1-6 | TRBV27 | 13 | CASSRGQGSPLHF | TGTGCCAGCAGCAGGGGGCAAGGTTCACCCCTCCACTTT
- | TRBD2 | TRBJ2-7 | TRBV29-1 | 14 | CSVRLAGVSYEQYF | TGCAGCGTTAGGCTAGCGGGGGTCTCCTACGAGCAGTACTTC
- | TRBD2 | TRBJ2-7 | TRBV3-1 | 15 | CASSQEASGGYEQYF | TGTGCCAGCAGCCAAGAGGCTAGCGGAGGCTACGAGCAGTACTTC
- | - | TRBJ1-1 | TRBV6-6 | 13 | CAGSEREFTEAFF | TGTGCCGGCAGTGAGCGAGAGTTCACTGAAGCTTTCTTT
few | - | TRBJ2-7 | TRBV19 | 15 | CASSIAGTLSYEQYF | TGTGCCAGTAGTATAGCGGGGACCCTCTCCTACGAGCAGTACTTC
- | TRBD1 | TRBJ1-4 | TRBV28 | 16 | CASSLSATGVREKLFF | TGTGCCAGCAGTTTATCTGCGACAGGGGTGAGAGAAAAACTGTTTTTT
few | - | TRBJ2-5 | TRBV7-9 | 16 | CASSQNRPQTQETQYF | TGTGCCAGCAGCCAGAACAGGCCACAGACCCAGGAGACCCAGTACTTC
few | - | TRBJ2-3 | TRBV7-3 | 13 | CASRDGSTDTQYF | TGTGCCAGCAGGGACGGTTCCACAGATACGCAGTATTTT
- | - | TRBJ2-7 | TRBV27 | 13 | CASSLPVGHEQYF | TGTGCCAGCAGTTTGCCCGTGGGCCACGAGCAGTACTTC
- | - | TRBJ2-5 | TRBV12-5 | 15 | CASGDSTGPLWSQYF | TGTGCTAGTGGGGACTCGACAGGACCCCTATGGTCCCAGTACTTC
- | - | TRBJ2-3 | TRBV3-1 | 15 | CASSQQRSFTDTQYF | TGTGCCAGCAGCCAACAGCGGAGCTTCACAGATACGCAGTATTTT
- | - | TRBJ2-7 | TRBV14 | 15 | CASSSFSARSYEQYF | TGTGCCAGCAGCAGTTTTAGCGCGCGCTCCTACGAGCAGTACTTC
- | TRBD1 | TRBJ1-1 | TRBV28 | 15 | CASSFRGLGSSEAFF | TGTGCCAGCAGTTTCAGGGGGCTGGGTTCGTCTGAAGCTTTCTTT
many | - | TRBJ1-1 | TRBV5-1 | 12 | CASRQVNTEAFF | TGCGCCAGCAGACAGGTTAACACTGAAGCTTTCTTT
- | TRBD2 | TRBJ2-7 | TRBV13 | 15 | CAGSPGTSGIYEQYF | TGTGCCGGCAGCCCTGGGACTAGCGGGATCTACGAGCAGTACTTC
- | - | TRBJ2-1 | TRBV5-4 | 15 | CASSLYRSSYNEQFF | TGTGCCAGCAGCTTGTACCGAAGCTCCTACAATGAGCAGTTCTTC
many | TRBD2 | TRBJ2-3 | TRBV28 | 13 | CASSRLAGDTQYF | TGTGCCAGCTCCCGACTAGCGGGAGATACGCAGTATTTT
- | TRBD1 | TRBJ2-2 | TRBV28 | 17 | CASTPPGTGKNTGELLF | TGTGCCAGCACCCCCCCTGGGACAGGGAAGAACACCGGGGAGCTGCTTTTT
- | - | TRBJ2-2 | TRBV24-1 | 17 | CATSDLPRGPSTGELFF | TGTGCCACCAGTGATCTCCCCAGGGGACCTTCCACCGGGGAGCTGTTTTTT
- | TRBD1 | TRBJ1-1 | TRBV27 | 13 | CASWDRGYTEAFF | TGTGCCAGCTGGGACAGGGGGTACACTGAAGCTTTCTTT
many | TRBD2 | TRBJ2-3 | TRBV29-1 | 17 | CSVEDETSGRAPDTQYF | TGCAGCGTTGAAGACGAAACTAGCGGGAGGGCCCCAGATACGCAGTATTTT
- | - | TRBJ2-5 | TRBV14 | 13 | CASSQWGTETQYF | TGTGCCAGCAGCCAATGGGGAACGGAGACCCAGTACTTC
many | - | TRBJ2-5 | TRBV6-6 | 14 | CASSYPDLGETQYF | TGTGCCAGCAGTTACCCTGACTTGGGGGAGACCCAGTACTTC
- | TRBD1 | TRBJ2-1 | TRBV4-3 | 14 | CASSQGTGDNEQFF | TGCGCCAGCAGCCAAGGGACAGGGGACAATGAGCAGTTCTTC
many | - | TRBJ2-7 | TRBV7-2 | 14 | CASSWGVGGYEQYF | TGTGCCAGCAGCTGGGGCGTGGGGGGTTACGAGCAGTACTTC
- | TRBD2 | TRBJ2-3 | TRBV10-3 | 15 | CAISLAGPGTDTQYF | TGTGCCATCAGTCTAGCGGGACCGGGCACAGATACGCAGTATTTT
- | - | TRBJ2-4 | TRBV20-1 | 11 | CSAYQGRVQYF | TGCAGTGCTTACCAGGGCAGGGTTCAGTACTTC
once | - | TRBJ1-2 | TRBV4-3 | 14 | CASSQDPGNYVYTF | TGCGCCAGCAGCCAAGATCCAGGGAACTATGTCTACACCTTC
- | - | TRBJ2-3 | TRBV9 | 16 | CASSVGSGVPLDTQYF | TGTGCCAGCAGCGTAGGTTCAGGGGTTCCTTTGGATACGCAGTATTTT
- | - | TRBJ2-3 | TRBV24-1 | 13 | CATSDPDTDTQYF | TGTGCCACCAGTGACCCCGACACAGATACGCAGTATTTT
few | TRBD2 | TRBJ2-1 | TRBV28 | 15 | CASSFYSGGSDEQFF | TGTGCCAGCAGTTTCTATTCCGGGGGGTCGGATGAGCAGTTCTTC
many | - | TRBJ2-3 | TRBV28 | 14 | CASSFYRGTDTQYF | TGTGCCAGCAGTTTTTACAGGGGCACAGATACGCAGTATTTT
few | TRBD2 | TRBJ2-7 | TRBV24-1 | 16 | CATSEGGTSVTYEQYF | TGTGCCACCAGTGAAGGTGGGACTAGTGTAACCTACGAGCAGTACTTC
many | - | TRBJ2-3 | TRBV6-1 | 17 | CASSESLPWGITDTQYF | TGTGCCAGCAGTGAATCGCTGCCTTGGGGGATCACAGATACGCAGTATTTT
many | - | TRBJ2-5 | TRBV7-8 | 11 | CASSPLETQYF | TGTGCCAGCAGCCCCCTAGAGACCCAGTACTTC
few | TRBD2 | TRBJ2-1 | TRBV2 | 15 | CASRELAGGGNEQFF | TGTGCCAGCAGAGAACTAGCGGGAGGGGGAAATGAGCAGTTCTTC
- | - | TRBJ2-7 | TRBV29-1 | 14 | CSVDSVTGAYEQYF | TGCAGCGTTGATTCGGTGACCGGGGCCTACGAGCAGTACTTC
once | - | TRBJ2-2 | TRBV16 | 16 | CASSQTQGRLSGELFF | TGTGCCAGCAGCCAAACTCAGGGAAGACTTTCCGGGGAGCTGTTTTTT
few | - | TRBJ2-3 | TRBV5-1 | 15 | CASSLQISSTDTQYF | TGCGCCAGCAGCTTACAGATTTCTAGCACAGATACGCAGTATTTT
- | - | TRBJ2-6 | TRBV28 | 15 | CASSFRGSGANVLTF | TGTGCCAGCAGTTTCCGGGGATCTGGGGCCAACGTCCTGACTTTC
- | - | TRBJ2-5 | TRBV13 | 14 | CASSLDSRGETQYF | TGTGCCAGCAGCTTAGATAGCAGAGGGGAGACCCAGTACTTC
- | - | TRBJ1-4 | TRBV29-1 | 17 | CSVEGRAGPATDEKLFF | TGCAGCGTTGAAGGCCGGGCAGGACCCGCAACGGATGAAAAACTGTTTTTT
few | TRBD1 | TRBJ2-1 | TRBV20-1 | 15 | CSATLEPDRGNEQFF | TGCAGTGCTACCTTAGAGCCCGACAGGGGTAATGAGCAGTTCTTC
- | - | TRBJ2-4 | TRBV19 | 15 | CASSIGRGSKNIQYF | TGTGCCAGTAGTATAGGCAGGGGCTCTAAAAACATTCAGTACTTC
- | TRBD2 | TRBJ2-3 | TRBV20-1 | 16 | CSANSVLAGSTDTQYF | TGCAGTGCTAACTCTGTACTAGCGGGAAGCACAGATACGCAGTATTTT
- | - | TRBJ1-5 | TRBV20-1 | 14 | CSAAPDRLDQSQHF | TGCAGTGCCGCACCAGACAGGTTAGATCAGTCCCAGCATTTT
few | - | TRBJ1-4 | TRBV4-2 | 13 | CASSQVINEKLFF | TGTGCCAGCAGCCAAGTGATCAATGAAAAACTGTTTTTT
- | TRBD1 | TRBJ1-5 | TRBV3-1 | 17 | CASSQTLTGASTDTQHF | TGTGCCAGCAGCCAAACGCTGACAGGGGCCAGCACAGATACGCAGCATTTT
- | - | TRBJ2-3 | TRBV20-1 | 13 | CSARDYNRDTQYF | TGCAGTGCTAGAGATTATAACAGAGATACGCAGTATTTT
many | - | TRBJ2-1 | TRBV5-1 | 13 | CASSLAEGPEQFF | TGCGCCAGCAGCTTGGCCGAGGGCCCTGAGCAGTTCTTC
- | - | TRBJ2-7 | TRBV5-3 | 14 | CASSLSWFPYEQYF | TGTGCCAGCAGCTTGTCTTGGTTTCCCTACGAGCAGTACTTC
- | - | TRBJ1-5 | TRBV7-2 | 13 | CASSLLLDRPQHF | TGTGCCAGCAGCTTATTGCTAGACAGGCCCCAGCATTTT
- | TRBD2 | TRBJ2-2 | TRBV5-6 | 17 | CASSLGASGTNTGELFF | TGTGCCAGCAGCTTGGGAGCTAGCGGGACGAACACCGGGGAGCTGTTTTTT
few | - | TRBJ2-5 | TRBV6-5 | 14 | CASQHPLGQETQYF | TGTGCCAGCCAACATCCCCTGGGGCAAGAGACCCAGTACTTC
few | - | TRBJ2-7 | TRBV7-8 | 14 | CASSLGQPSYEQYF | TGTGCCAGCAGCTTAGGACAGCCCTCCTACGAGCAGTACTTC
many | - | TRBJ1-2 | TRBV2 | 12 | CARGDSNYGYTF | TGTGCCAGAGGAGACAGTAACTATGGCTACACCTTC
- | - | TRBJ2-5 | TRBV5-1 | 11 | CASSFGTSLYF | TGCGCCAGCAGCTTCGGGACATCACTTTACTTC